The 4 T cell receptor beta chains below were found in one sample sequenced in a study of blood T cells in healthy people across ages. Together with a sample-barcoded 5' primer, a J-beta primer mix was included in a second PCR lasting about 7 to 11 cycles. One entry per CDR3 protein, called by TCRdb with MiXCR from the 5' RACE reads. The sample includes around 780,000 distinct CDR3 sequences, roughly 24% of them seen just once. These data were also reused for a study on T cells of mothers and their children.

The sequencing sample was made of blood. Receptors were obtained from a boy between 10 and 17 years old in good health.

The CDR3 nucleotides read TGTGCCAGCAGTTATACGACAGGGAACACCGGGGAGCTGTTTTTT. Amino acid sequence: CASSYTTGNTGELFF. The J gene is TRBJ2-2, the V gene TRBV6-5, with a possible D match to TRBD1 (6 bases). The CDR3 consists of 15 residues. CDR1 MNHEY and CDR2 SVGAGI come from the germline V gene. The germline V and J ends were trimmed by 3 bases and 1 base, with 9 bases remaining between them.

The CDR3 reads CASSQPRGGAQETQYF. CDR3 nucleotides: TGTGCCAGCAGCCAACCGCGTGGGGGGGCACAAGAGACCCAGTACTTC. This chain connects TRBV3-1 to TRBJ2-5; weak D call: TRBD2 (7 bases). The CDR3 extends over 16 amino acids. V was cut by 2 bases and J by 2 bases, with 15 bases left in between. Germline CDR1 LGHDT, CDR2 YNNKEL (reference sequence).

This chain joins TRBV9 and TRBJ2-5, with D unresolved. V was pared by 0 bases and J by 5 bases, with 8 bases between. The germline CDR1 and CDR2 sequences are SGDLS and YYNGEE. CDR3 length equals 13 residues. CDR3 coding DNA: TGTGCCAGCAGCGTAGCTGTATCGGAGACCCAGTACTTC. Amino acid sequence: CASSVAVSETQYF.

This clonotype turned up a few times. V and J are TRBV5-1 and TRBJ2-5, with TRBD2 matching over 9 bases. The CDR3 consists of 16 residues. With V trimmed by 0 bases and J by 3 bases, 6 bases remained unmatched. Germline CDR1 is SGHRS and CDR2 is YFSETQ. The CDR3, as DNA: TGCGCCAGCAGCTTGGTCCTAGCGGGGTATAAAGAGACCCAGTACTTC. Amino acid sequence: CASSLVLAGYKETQYF.